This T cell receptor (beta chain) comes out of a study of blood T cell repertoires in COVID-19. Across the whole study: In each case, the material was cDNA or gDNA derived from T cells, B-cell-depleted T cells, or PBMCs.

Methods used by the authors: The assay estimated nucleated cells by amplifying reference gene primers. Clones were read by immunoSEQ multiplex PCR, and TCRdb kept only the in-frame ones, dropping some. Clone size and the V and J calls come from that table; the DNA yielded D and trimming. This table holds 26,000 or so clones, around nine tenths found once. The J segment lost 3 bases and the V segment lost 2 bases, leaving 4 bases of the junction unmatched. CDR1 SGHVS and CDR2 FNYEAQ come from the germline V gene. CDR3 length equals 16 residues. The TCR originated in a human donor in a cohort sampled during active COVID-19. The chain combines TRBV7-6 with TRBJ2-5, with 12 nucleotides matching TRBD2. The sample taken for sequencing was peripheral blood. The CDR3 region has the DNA TGTGCCAGCAGCTTACTTCCTAGCGGGGGGGAAGAGACCCAGTACTTC. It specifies CASSLLPSGGEETQYF.